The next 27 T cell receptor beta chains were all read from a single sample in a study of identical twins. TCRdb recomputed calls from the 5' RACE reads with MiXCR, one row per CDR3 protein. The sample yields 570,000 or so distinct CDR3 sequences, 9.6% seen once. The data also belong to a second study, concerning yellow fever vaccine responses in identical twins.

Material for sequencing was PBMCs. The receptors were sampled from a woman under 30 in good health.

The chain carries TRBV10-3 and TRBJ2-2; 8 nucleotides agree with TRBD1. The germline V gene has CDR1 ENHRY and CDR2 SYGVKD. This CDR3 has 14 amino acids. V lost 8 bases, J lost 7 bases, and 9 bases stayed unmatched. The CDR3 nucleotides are TGTGCCATCGGTGGGCAGGGGGCAATCGGGGAGCTGTTTTTT. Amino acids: CAIGGQGAIGELFF.

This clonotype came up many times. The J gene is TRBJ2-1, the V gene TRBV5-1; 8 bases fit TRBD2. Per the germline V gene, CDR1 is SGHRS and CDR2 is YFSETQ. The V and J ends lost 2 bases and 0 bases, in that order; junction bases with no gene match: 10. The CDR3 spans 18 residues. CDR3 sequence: CASSFYGLAASSYNEQFF. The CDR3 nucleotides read TGCGCCAGCAGCTTTTACGGACTAGCCGCGAGCTCCTACAATGAGCAGTTCTTC.

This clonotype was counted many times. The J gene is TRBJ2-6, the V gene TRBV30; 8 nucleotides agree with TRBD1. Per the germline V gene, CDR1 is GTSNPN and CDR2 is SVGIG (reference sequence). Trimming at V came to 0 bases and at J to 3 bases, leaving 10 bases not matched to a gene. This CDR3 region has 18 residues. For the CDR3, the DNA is TGTGCCTGGAGTGTACAGGGCAGGGGGCGATTTGGGGCCAACGTCCTGACTTTC. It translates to CAWSVQGRGRFGANVLTF.

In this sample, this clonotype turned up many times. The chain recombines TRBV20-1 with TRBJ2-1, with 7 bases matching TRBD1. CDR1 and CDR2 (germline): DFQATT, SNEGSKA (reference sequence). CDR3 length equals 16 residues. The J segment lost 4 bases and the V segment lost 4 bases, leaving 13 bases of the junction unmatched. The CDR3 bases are TGCAGTGCTAACTCCCCCGGGACAGCCGTTTACAATGAGCAGTTCTTC. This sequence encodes CSANSPGTAVYNEQFF.

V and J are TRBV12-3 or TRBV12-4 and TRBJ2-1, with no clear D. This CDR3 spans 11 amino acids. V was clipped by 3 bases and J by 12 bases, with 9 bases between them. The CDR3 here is CASSFSIGQFF. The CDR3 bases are TGTGCCAGCAGTTTCAGTATTGGGCAGTTCTTC.

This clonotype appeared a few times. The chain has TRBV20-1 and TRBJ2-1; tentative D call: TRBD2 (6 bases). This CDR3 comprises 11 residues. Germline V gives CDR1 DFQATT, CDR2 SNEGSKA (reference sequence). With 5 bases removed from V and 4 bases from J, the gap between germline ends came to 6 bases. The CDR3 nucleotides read TGCAGTGCTGGGGGGTACAATGAGCAGTTCTTC. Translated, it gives CSAGGYNEQFF.

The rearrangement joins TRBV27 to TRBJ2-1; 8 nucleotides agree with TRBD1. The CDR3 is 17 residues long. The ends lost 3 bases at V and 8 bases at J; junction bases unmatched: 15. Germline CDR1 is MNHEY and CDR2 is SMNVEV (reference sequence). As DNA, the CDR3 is TGTGCCAGCAGTTTTCATCAGGGGGCCGGTATTGTGGATGAGCAGTTCTTC. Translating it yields CASSFHQGAGIVDEQFF.

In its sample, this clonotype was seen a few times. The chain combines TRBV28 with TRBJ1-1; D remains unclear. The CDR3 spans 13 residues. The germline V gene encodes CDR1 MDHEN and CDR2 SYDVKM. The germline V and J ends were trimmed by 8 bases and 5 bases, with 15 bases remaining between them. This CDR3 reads CASRYGVDTEAFF. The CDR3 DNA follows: TGTGCCAGCCGCTACGGGGTGGATACTGAAGCTTTCTTT.

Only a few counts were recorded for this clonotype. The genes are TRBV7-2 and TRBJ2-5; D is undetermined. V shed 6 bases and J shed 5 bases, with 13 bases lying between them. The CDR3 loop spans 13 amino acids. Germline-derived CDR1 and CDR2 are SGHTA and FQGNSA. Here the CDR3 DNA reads TGTGCCAGCAGTGGCTACATGGTGGAGACCCAGTACTTC. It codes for CASSGYMVETQYF.

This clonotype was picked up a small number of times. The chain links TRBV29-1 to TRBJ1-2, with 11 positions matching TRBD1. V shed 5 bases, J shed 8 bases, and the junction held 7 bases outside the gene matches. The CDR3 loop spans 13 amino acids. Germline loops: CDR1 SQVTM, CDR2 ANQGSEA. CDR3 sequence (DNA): TGCAGCGTTCCGGGGACAGGGGGGAAGGGCTACACCTTC. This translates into CSVPGTGGKGYTF.

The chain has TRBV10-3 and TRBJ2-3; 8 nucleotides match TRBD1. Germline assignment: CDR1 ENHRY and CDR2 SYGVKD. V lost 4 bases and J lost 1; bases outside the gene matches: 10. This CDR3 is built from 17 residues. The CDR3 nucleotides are TGTGCCATCAGTGGCGCAGGGGGCTTCGTTGGCACAGATACGCAGTATTTT. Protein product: CAISGAGGFVGTDTQYF.

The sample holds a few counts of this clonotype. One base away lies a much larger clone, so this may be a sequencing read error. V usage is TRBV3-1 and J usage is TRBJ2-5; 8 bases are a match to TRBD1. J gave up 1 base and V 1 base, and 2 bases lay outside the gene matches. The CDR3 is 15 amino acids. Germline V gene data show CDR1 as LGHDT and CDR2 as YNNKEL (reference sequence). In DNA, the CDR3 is TGTGCCAGCAGCCAAGCCGGACAGGGCCAAGAGACCCAGTACTTC. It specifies CASSQAGQGQETQYF.

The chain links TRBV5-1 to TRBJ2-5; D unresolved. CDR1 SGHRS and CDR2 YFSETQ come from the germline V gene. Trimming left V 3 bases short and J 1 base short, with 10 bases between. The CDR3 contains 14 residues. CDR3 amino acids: CASSWGGGQETQYF. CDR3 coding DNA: TGCGCCAGCAGCTGGGGTGGTGGCCAAGAGACCCAGTACTTC. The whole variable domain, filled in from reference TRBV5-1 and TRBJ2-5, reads KAGVTQTPRYLIKTRGQQVTLSCSPISGHRSVSWYQQTPGQGLQFLFEYFSETQRNKGNFPGRFSGRQFSNSRSEMNVSTLELGDSALYLCASSWGGGQETQYFGPGTRLLVL.

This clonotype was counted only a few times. The CDR3 DNA sequence: TGTGCCAGCAGTTTTCCAGGGGGCTACACCTTC. Translation: CASSFPGGYTF. V and J are TRBV12-3 or TRBV12-4 and TRBJ1-2, with D possibly TRBD1 on 5 matching bases. The V and J ends lost 3 bases and 8 bases respectively, with 7 bases between them. This CDR3 is built from 11 residues.

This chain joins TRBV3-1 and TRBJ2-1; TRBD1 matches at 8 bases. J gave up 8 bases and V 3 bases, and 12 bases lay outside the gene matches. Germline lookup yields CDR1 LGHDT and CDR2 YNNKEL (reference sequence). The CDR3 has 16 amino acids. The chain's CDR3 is CASSHRTGRRFDEQFF. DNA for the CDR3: TGTGCCAGCAGCCATAGGACAGGGAGGCGGTTCGATGAGCAGTTCTTC.

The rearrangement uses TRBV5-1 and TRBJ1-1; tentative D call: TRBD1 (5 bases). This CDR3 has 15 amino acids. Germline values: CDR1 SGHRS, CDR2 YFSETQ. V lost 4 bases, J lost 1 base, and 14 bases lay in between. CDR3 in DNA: TGCGCCAGCAGCCGACTAGTAGGGGCGAACACTGAAGCTTTCTTT. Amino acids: CASSRLVGANTEAFF.

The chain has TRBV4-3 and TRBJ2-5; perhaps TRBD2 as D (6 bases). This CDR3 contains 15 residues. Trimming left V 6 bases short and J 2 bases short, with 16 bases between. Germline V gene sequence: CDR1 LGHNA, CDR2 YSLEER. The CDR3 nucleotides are TGCGCCAGCAGTTTAACGGCGGGAATTCAAGAGACCCAGTACTTC. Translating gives CASSLTAGIQETQYF.

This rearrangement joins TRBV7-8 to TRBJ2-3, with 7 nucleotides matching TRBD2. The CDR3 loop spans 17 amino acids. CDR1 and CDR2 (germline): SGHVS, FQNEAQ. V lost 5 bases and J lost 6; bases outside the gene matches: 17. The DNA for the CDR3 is TGTGCCAGCAGCCCCACTCCCTGGGCGGGGGATTTGGATACGCAGTATTTT. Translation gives CASSPTPWAGDLDTQYF. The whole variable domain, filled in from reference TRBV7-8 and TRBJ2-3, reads GAGVSQSPRYKVAKRGQDVALRCDPISGHVSLFWYQQALGQGPEFLTYFQNEAQLDKSGLPSDRFFAERPEGSVSTLKIQRTQQEDSAVYLCASSPTPWAGDLDTQYFGPGTRLTVL.

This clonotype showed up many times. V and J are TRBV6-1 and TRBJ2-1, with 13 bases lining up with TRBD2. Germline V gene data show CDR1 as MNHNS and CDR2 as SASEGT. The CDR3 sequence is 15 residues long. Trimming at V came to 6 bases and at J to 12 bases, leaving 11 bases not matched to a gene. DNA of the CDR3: TGTGCCAGCAGCGCGACTAGCGGGAGGTTTCAGCTGCAGTTCTTC. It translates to CASSATSGRFQLQFF.

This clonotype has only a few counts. The CDR3 sequence is CASSQGVYGAIPIREQFF. The CDR3 DNA follows: TGTGCCAGCAGCCAAGGCGTATACGGAGCAATCCCCATCCGTGAGCAGTTCTTC. The chain couples TRBV14 to TRBJ2-1; D gene unclear. Germline lookup yields CDR1 SGHDN and CDR2 FVKESK. CDR3 length: 18 residues. The V end was cut by 1 base, the J end by 9 bases, with 25 bases between.

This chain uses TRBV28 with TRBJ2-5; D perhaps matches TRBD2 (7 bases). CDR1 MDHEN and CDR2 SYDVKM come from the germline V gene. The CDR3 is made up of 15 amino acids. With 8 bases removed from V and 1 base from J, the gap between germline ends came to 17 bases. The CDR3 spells CASAGAGPSQETQYF. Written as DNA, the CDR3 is TGTGCCAGCGCGGGGGCAGGGCCTTCCCAAGAGACCCAGTACTTC.

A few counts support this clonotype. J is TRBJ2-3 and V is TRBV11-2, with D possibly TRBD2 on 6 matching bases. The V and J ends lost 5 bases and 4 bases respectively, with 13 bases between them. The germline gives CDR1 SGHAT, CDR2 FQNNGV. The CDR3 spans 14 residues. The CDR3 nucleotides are TGTGCCAGCAGCCCCGTGACGGGAGCAGATACGCAGTATTTT. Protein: CASSPVTGADTQYF.

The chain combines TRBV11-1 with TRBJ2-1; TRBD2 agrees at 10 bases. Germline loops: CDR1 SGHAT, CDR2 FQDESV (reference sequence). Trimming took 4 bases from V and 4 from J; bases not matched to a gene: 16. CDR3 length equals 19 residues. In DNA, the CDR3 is TGTGCCAGCAGCTCGTTTGGGGGAACTAGCGGGAAACGATACAATGAGCAGTTCTTC. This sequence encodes CASSSFGGTSGKRYNEQFF.

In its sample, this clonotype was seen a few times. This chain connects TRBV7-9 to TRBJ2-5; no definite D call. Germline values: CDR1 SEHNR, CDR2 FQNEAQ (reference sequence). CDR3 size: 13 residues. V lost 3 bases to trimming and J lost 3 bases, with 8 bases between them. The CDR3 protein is CASSFDPEETQYF. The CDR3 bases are TGTGCCAGCAGCTTTGACCCTGAAGAGACCCAGTACTTC.

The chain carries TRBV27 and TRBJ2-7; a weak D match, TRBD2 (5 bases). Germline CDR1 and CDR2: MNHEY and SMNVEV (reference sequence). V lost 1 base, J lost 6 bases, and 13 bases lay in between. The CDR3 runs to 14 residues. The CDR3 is CASSLWPGSGEQYF. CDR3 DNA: TGTGCCAGCAGTTTATGGCCGGGGTCTGGCGAGCAGTACTTC.

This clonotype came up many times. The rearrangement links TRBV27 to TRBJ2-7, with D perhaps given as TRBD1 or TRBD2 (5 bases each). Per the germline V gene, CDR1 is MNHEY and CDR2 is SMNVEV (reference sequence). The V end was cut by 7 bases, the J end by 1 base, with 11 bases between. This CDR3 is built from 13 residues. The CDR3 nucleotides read TGTGCCAGCAAACGGGGACCGTCCTACGAGCAGTACTTC. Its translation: CASKRGPSYEQYF.

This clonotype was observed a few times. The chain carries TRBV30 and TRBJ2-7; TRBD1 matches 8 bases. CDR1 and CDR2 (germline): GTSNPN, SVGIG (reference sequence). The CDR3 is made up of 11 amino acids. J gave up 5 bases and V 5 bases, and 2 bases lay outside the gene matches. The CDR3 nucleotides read TGTGCCTGGGACAGGGGAAACGAGCAGTACTTC. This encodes CAWDRGNEQYF.